The sequence of this T cell receptor beta chain was determined in a study of OX40 agonist ivuxolimab in advanced cancers. V was trimmed by 8 bases and J by 4 bases, leaving 20 bases between them. Germline CDR1 reads MNHEY; CDR2 reads SMNVEV (reference sequence). The CDR3 runs 15 residues. To note about this clone: Its antigen is unidentified.

General study results and limits: The antigen specificity of the peripheral T cells (those that were expanded) was not determined. The study found that CD8+ T cells averaged more expanded clones than CD4+.

The table came from immunoSEQ multiplex PCR; TCRdb's copy has only in-frame clones and leaves some out. The table records about 33,000 clones, about four fifths of them present only once. The V gene is TRBV27, the J gene TRBJ1-2; D might be TRBD1 (6 bases). The receptor comes from an adult with an advanced solid tumor such as melanoma, head and neck, liver or kidney cancer. The material sequenced was CD4+ or CD8+ T cells sorted from blood, taken in a trial of the OX40 agonist ivuxolimab. CDR3 protein: CASSGGGLPPYGYTF. The CDR3, as DNA: TGTGCCAGCTCCGGGGGCGGGCTCCCCCCCTATGGCTACACCTTC.